This T cell receptor (beta chain) derives from a study of radiotherapy plus CTLA-4 blockade in lung cancer. Clones were sequenced by immunoSEQ multiplex PCR, and TCRdb holds only the in-frame ones, with some missing. This sample has roughly 66,000 clones, with around 86% found just once. The germline CDR1 and CDR2 sequences are MNHNS and SASEGT. The CDR3 loop spans 16 amino acids. V gave up 2 bases and J gave up 5 bases; unmatched junction bases: 12. The sequenced sample was peripheral blood, obtained from a patient treated with radiotherapy plus ipilimumab. The chain links TRBV6-1 to TRBJ2-7, with 7 bases lining up with TRBD2. This sequence was found in a human donor with non-small cell lung cancer who had a partial response to radiotherapy plus ipilimumab. CDR3 coding DNA: TGTGCCAGCAGTGAACATCTCCCGCGGGAGAGTGACGAGCAGTACTTC. Amino acid sequence: CASSEHLPRESDEQYF.